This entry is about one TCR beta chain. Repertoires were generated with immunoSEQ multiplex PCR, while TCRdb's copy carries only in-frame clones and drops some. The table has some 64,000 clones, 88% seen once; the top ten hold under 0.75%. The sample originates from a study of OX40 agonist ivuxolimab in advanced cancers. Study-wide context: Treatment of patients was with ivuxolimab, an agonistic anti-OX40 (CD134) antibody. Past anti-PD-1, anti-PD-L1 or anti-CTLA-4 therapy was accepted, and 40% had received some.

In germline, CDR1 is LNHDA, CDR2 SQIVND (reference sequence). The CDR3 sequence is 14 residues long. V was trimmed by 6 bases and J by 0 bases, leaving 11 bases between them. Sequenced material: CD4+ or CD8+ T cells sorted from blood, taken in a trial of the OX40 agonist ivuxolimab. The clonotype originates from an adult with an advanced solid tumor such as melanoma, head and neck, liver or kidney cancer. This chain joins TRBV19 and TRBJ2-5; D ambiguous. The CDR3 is CASSLGRYQETQYF. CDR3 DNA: TGTGCCAGTAGCCTTGGTCGGTACCAAGAGACCCAGTACTTC.